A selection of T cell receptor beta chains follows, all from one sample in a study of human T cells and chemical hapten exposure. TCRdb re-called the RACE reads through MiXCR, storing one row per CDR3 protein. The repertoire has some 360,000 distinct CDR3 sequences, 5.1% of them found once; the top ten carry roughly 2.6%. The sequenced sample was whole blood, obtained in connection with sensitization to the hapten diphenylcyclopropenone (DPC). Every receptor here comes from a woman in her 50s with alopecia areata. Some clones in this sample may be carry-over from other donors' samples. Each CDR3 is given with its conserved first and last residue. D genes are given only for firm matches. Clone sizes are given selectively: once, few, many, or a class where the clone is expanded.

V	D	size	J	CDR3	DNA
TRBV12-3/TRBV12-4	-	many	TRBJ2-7	CASSFREPYEQYF	TGTGCCAGCAGTTTCAGGGAACCCTACGAGCAGTACTTC
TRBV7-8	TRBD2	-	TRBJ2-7	CASSSGASGMLYEQYF	TGTGCCAGCAGCTCCGGGGCTAGCGGGATGTTGTACGAGCAGTACTTC
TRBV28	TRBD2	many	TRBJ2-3	CASSTRTSGRDTQYF	TGTGCCAGCAGTACCCGGACTAGCGGGAGGGATACGCAGTATTTT
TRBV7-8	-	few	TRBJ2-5	CASSLGGGQVGETQYF	TGTGCCAGCAGCTTAGGGGGAGGTCAGGTTGGAGAGACCCAGTACTTC
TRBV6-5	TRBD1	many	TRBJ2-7	CASSGTGPYEQYF	TGTGCCAGCTCCGGGACAGGGCCTTACGAGCAGTACTTC
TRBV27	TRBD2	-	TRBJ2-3	CASHSGLTDTQYF	TGTGCCAGCCATAGCGGGCTAACAGATACGCAGTATTTT
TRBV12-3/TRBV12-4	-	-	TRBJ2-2	CASRGGTNTGELFF	TGTGCCAGCAGGGGGGGAACGAACACCGGGGAGCTGTTTTTT
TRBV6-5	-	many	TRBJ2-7	CASTSGSSYEQYF	TGTGCCAGCACCTCCGGGTCCTCCTACGAGCAGTACTTC
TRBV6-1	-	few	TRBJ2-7	CASSESPEQYF	TGTGCCAGCAGTGAATCCCCTGAGCAGTACTTC
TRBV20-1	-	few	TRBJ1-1	CSARDLTGNTEAFF	TGCAGTGCTAGAGATTTAACGGGGAACACTGAAGCTTTCTTT
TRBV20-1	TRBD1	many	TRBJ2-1	CSASSTGKNEQFF	TGCAGTGCCTCTTCGACAGGGAAAAATGAGCAGTTCTTC
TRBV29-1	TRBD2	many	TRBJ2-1	CSVEGGLAGSYNEQFF	TGCAGCGTTGAAGGTGGACTAGCGGGCTCCTACAATGAGCAGTTCTTC
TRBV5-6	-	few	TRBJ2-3	CASSLGLGVGKGQYF	TGTGCCAGCAGCTTGGGGCTGGGCGTGGGCAAAGGGCAGTATTTT
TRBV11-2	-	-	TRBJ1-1	CASSLAGSKAFF	TGTGCCAGCAGCTTAGCCGGCAGCAAAGCTTTCTTT
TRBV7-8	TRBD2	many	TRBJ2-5	CASSWSGTSEQETQYF	TGTGCCAGCAGCTGGTCCGGGACTAGCGAGCAAGAGACCCAGTACTTC
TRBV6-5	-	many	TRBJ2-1	CASSYGGGAYFEQFF	TGTGCCAGCAGTTACGGGGGGGGGGCATACTTTGAGCAGTTCTTC
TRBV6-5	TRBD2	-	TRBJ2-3	CASSRKRGGLTDTQYF	TGTGCCAGCAGCCGCAAGCGGGGTGGCTTAACAGATACGCAGTATTTT
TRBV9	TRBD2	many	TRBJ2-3	CASSVANTGDYYTQYF	TGTGCCAGCAGCGTAGCTAATACGGGGGACTACTATACGCAGTATTTT
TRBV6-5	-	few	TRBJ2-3	CASSPTVLQDTQYF	TGTGCCAGCAGCCCTACGGTCCTTCAAGATACGCAGTATTTT
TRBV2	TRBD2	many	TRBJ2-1	CASSENAGGPGEQFF	TGTGCCAGCAGTGAAAATGCGGGAGGGCCGGGTGAGCAGTTCTTC
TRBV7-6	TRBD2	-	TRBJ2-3	CASSARLAGASTDTQYF	TGTGCCAGCAGCGCAAGACTAGCGGGGGCTAGCACAGATACGCAGTATTTT
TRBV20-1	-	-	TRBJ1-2	CSASENYGYTF	TGCAGTGCTAGCGAGAACTATGGCTACACCTTC
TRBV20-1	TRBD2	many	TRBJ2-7	CSAGDGGGSPYEQYF	TGCAGTGCTGGGGACGGCGGGGGTTCGCCCTACGAGCAGTACTTC
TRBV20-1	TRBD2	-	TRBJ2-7	CSARGLALSYEQYF	TGCAGTGCTAGGGGACTAGCGTTGTCCTACGAGCAGTACTTC
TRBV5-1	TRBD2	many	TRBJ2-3	CASSLGPTSGGTDTQYF	TGCGCCAGCAGCTTGGGCCCTACTAGCGGGGGCACAGATACGCAGTATTTT
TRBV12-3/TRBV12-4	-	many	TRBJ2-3	CASSLLARDSDTQYF	TGTGCCAGCAGTTTACTAGCGCGAGACTCAGATACGCAGTATTTT
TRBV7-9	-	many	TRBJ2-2	CASTESGGISTGELFF	TGTGCCAGCACCGAATCTGGTGGGATCAGCACCGGGGAGCTGTTTTTT
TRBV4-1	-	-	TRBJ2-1	CASSLQGADNEQFF	TGCGCCAGCAGCCTCCAAGGAGCGGACAATGAGCAGTTCTTC
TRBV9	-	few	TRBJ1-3	CASSVAGGLSGNTIYF	TGTGCCAGCAGCGTAGCTGGCGGACTCTCTGGAAACACCATATATTTT
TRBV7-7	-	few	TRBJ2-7	CASSLGPTAPSYEQYF	TGTGCCAGCAGCTTAGGACCCACAGCGCCCTCCTACGAGCAGTACTTC
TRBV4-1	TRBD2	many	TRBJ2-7	CASSQVNSGSSSEQYF	TGCGCCAGCAGCCAAGTGAATAGCGGGAGTTCGTCCGAGCAGTACTTC